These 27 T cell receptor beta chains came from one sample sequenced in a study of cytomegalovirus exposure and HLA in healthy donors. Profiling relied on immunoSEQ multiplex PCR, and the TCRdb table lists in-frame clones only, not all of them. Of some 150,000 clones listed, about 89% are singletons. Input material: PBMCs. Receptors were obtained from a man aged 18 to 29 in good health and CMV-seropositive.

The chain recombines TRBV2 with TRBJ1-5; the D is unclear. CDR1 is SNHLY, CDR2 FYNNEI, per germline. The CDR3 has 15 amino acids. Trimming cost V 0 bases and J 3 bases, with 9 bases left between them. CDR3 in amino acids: CASSEAVRFNQPQHF. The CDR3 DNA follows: TGTGCCAGCAGTGAAGCTGTGAGGTTCAATCAGCCCCAGCATTTT.

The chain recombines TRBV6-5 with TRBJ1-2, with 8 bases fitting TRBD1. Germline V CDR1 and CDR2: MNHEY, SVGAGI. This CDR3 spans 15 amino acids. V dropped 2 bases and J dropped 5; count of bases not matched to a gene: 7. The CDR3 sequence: CASSYARTGRYGYTF. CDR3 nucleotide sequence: TGTGCCAGCAGTTACGCCCGGACAGGGCGGTATGGCTACACCTTC.

The chain's CDR3 is CAISEGLALSSYEQYF. The CDR3 DNA sequence: TGTGCCATCAGCGAGGGCCTAGCGCTTAGCTCCTACGAGCAGTACTTC. The chain has TRBV10-3 and TRBJ2-7, with D perhaps matching TRBD2 (6 bases). This CDR3 is 16 amino acids long. In germline, CDR1 is ENHRY, CDR2 SYGVKD. Trimming left V 6 bases short and J 0 bases short, with 18 bases between.

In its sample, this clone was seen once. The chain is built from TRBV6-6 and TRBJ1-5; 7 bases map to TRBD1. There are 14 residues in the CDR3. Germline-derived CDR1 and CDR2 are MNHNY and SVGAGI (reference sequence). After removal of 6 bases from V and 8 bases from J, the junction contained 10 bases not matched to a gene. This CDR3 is CASSLRGSSEPQHF. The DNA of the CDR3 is TGTGCCAGCAGCCTCAGGGGGTCCTCCGAGCCCCAGCATTTT.

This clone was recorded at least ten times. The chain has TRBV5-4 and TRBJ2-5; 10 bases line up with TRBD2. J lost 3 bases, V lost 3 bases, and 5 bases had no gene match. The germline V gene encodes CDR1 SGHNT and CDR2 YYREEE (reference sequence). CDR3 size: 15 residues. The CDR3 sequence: CASSWGLAGEETQYF. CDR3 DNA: TGTGCCAGCAGCTGGGGGCTAGCGGGGGAAGAGACCCAGTACTTC.

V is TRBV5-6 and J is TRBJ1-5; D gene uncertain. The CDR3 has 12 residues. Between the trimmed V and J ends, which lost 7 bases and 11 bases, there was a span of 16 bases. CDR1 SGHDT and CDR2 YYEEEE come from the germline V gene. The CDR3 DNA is TGTGCCAGCGTAAGGGAGAGTAGGTCCCAGCATTTT. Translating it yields CASVRESRSQHF.

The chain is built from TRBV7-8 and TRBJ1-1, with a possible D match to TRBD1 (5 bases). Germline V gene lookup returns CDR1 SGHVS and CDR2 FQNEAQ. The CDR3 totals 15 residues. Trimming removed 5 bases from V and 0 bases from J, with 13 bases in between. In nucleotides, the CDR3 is TGTGCCAGCAGCCCCAGGGCGGTGATGAACACTGAAGCTTTCTTT. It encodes CASSPRAVMNTEAFF.

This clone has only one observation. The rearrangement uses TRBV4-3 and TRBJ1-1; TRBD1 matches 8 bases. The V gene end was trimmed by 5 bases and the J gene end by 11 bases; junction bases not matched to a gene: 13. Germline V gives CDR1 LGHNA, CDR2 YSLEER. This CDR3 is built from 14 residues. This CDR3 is CASSNKPPGDRAFF. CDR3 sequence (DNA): TGCGCCAGCAGCAATAAACCTCCGGGGGACAGGGCTTTCTTT.

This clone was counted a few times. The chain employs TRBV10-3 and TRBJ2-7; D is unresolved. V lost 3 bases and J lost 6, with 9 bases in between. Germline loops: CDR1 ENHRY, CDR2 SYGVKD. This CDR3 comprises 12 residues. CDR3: CAISDFSSEQYF. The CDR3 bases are TGTGCCATCAGTGACTTCTCTAGCGAGCAGTACTTC.

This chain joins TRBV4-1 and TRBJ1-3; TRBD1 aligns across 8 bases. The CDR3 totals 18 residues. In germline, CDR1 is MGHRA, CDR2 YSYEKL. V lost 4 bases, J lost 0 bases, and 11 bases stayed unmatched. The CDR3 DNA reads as TGCGCCAGCAGCCTCCGGCAGGGGGCCCTCTTCTCTGGAAACACCATATATTTT. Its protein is CASSLRQGALFSGNTIYF.

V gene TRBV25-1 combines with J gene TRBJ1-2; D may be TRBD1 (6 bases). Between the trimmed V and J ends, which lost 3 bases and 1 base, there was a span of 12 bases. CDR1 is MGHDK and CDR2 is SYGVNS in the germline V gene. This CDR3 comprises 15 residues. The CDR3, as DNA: TGTGCCAGCAGTGACCGGGACACCCATAACTATGGCTACACCTTC. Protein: CASSDRDTHNYGYTF.

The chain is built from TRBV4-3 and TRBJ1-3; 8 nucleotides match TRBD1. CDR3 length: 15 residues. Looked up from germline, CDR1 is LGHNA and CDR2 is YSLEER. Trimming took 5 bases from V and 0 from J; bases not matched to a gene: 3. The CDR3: CASSTGGDSGNTIYF. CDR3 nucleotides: TGCGCCAGCAGCACAGGGGGAGACTCTGGAAACACCATATATTTT.

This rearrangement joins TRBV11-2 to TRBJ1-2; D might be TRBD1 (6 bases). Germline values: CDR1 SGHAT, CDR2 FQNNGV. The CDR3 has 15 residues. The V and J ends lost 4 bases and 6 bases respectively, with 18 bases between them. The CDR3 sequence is CASSSRRGGPDGYTF. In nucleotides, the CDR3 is TGTGCCAGCAGCTCACGCCGGGGGGGCCCGGATGGCTACACCTTC.

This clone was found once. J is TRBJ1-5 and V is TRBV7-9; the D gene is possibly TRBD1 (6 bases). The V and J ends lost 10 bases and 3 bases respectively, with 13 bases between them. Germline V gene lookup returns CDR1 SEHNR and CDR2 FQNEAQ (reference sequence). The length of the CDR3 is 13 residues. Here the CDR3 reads CAIGGQSNQPQHF. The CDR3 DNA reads TGTGCCATAGGGGGTCAGTCCAATCAGCCCCAGCATTTT.

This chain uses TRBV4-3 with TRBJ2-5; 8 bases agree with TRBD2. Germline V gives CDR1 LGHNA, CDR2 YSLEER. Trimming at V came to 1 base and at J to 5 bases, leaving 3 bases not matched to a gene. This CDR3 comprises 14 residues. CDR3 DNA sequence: TGCGCCAGCAGCCAAGCTGGACTAGCCGAGACCCAGTACTTC. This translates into CASSQAGLAETQYF.

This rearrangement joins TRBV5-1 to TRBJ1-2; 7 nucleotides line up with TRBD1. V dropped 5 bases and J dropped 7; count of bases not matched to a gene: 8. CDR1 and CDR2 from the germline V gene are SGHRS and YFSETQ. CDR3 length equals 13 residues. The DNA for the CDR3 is TGCGCCAGCAGTTTGACAGGGTCGGGTGGCTACACCTTC. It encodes CASSLTGSGGYTF.

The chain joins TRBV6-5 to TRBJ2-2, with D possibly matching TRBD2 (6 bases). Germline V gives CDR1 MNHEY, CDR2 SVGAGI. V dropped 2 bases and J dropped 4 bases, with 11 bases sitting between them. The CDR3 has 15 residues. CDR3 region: CASSYVAGLTGELFF. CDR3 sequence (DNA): TGTGCCAGCAGTTACGTGGCGGGGCTCACCGGGGAGCTGTTTTTT.

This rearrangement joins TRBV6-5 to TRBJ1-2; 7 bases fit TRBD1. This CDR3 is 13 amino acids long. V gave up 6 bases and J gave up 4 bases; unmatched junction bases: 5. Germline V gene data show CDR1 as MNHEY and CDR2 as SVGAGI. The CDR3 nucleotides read TGTGCCAGCAGATCGGGACAGCTCTATGGCTACACCTTC. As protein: CASRSGQLYGYTF.

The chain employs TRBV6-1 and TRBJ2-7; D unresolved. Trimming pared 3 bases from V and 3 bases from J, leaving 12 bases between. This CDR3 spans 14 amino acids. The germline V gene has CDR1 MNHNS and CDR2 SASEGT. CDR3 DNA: TGTGCCAGCAGTGATCCGTCACTGGTCTACGAGCAGTACTTC. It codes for CASSDPSLVYEQYF.

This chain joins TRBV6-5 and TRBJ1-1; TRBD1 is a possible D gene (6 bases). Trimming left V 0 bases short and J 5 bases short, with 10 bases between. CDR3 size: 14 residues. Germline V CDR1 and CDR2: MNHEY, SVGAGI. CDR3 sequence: CASSYSGGKTEAFF. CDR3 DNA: TGTGCCAGCAGTTACTCAGGGGGAAAGACTGAAGCTTTCTTT.

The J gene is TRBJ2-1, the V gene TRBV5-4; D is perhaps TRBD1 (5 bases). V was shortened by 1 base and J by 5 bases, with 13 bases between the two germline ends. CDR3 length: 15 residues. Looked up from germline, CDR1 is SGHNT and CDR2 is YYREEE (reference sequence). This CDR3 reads CASSLSQGYDNEQFF. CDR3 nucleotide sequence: TGTGCCAGCAGCTTGTCCCAGGGATACGACAATGAGCAGTTCTTC.

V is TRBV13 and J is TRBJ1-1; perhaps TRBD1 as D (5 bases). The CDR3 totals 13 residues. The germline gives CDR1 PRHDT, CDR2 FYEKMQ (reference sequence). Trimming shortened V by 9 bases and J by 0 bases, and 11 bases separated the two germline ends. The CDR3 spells CASRTSMNTEAFF. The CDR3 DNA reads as TGTGCCAGTAGGACATCTATGAACACTGAAGCTTTCTTT.

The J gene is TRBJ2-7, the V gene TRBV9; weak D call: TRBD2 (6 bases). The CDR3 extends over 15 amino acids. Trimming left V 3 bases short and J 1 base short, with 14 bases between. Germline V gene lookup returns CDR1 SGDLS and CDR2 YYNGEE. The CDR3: CASSEEAGSSYEQYF. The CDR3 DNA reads TGTGCCAGCAGCGAAGAGGCGGGGTCTTCCTACGAGCAGTACTTC. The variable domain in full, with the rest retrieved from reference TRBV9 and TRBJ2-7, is DSGVTQTPKHLITATGQRVTLRCSPRSGDLSVYWYQQSLDQGLQFLIQYYNGEERAKGNILERFSAQQFPDLHSELNLSSLELGDSALYFCASSEEAGSSYEQYFGPGTRLTVT.

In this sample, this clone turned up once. The CDR3 coding sequence is TGTGCCAGCAGCCGACGGGACACAGACCCTTACGAGCAGTACTTC. Amino acid sequence: CASSRRDTDPYEQYF. The V and J genes are TRBV5-4 and TRBJ2-7; tentatively, D is TRBD1 (6 bases). The germline gives CDR1 SGHNT, CDR2 YYREEE (reference sequence). Trimming removed 4 bases from V and 4 bases from J, with 18 bases in between. CDR3 length: 15 residues.

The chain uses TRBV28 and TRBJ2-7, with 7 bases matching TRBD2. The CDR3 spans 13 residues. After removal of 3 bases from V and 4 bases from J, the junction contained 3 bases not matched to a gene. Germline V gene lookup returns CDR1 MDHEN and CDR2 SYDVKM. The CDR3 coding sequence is TGTGCCAGCAGTTTTTGGGGGGGTTACGAGCAGTACTTC. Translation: CASSFWGGYEQYF.

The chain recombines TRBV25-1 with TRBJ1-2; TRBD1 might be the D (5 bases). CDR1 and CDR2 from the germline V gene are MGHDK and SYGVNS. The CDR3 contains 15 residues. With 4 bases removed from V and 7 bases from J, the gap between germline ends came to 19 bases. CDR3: CASSAPGRGNGGYTF. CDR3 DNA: TGTGCCAGCAGTGCCCCCGGGAGGGGTAACGGTGGCTACACCTTC.

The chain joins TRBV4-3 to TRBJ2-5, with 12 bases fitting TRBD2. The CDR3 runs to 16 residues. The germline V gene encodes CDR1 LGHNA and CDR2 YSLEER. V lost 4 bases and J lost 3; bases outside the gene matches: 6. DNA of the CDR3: TGCGCCAGCAGCCCTGCGCTAGCGGGGGGGAAAGAGACCCAGTACTTC. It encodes CASSPALAGGKETQYF.